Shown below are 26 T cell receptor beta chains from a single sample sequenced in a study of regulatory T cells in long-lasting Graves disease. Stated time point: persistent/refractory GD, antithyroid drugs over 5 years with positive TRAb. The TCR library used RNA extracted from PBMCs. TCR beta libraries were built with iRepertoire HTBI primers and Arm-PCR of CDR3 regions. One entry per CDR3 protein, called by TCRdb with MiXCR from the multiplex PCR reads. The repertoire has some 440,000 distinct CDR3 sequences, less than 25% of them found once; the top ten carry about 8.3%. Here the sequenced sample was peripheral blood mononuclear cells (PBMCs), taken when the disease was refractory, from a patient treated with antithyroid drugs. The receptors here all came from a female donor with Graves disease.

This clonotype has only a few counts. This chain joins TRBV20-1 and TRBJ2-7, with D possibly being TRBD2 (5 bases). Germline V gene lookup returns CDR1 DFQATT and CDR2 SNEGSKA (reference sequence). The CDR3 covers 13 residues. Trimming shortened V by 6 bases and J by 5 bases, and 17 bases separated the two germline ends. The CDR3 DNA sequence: TGCAGTGCAAAGACACTGCGGGTGCACGAGCAGTACTTC. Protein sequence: CSAKTLRVHEQYF.

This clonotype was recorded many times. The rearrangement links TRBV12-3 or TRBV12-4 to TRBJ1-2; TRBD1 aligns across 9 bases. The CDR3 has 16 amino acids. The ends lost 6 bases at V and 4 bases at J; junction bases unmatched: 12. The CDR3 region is CASSHPAGQGIYGYTF. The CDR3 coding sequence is TGTGCCAGCAGCCACCCCGCGGGACAGGGTATCTATGGCTACACCTTC.

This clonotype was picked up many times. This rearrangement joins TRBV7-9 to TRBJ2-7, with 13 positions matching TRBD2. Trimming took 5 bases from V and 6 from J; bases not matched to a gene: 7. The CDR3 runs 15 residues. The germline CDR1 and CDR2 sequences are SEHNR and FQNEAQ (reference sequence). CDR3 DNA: TGTGCCAGCAGCATACGGACTAGCGGGAGAGGCGAGCAGTACTTC. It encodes CASSIRTSGRGEQYF.

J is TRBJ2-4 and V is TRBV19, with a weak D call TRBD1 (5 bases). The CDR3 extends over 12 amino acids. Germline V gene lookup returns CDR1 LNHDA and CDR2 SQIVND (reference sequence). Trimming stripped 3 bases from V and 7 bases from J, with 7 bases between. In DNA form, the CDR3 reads TGTGCCAGTAGTATCAGGGCCAACATTCAGTACTTC. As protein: CASSIRANIQYF.

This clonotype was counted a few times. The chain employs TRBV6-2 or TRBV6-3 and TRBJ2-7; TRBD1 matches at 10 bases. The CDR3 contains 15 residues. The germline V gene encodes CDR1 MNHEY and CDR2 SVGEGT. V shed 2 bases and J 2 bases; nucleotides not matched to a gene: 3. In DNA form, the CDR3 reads TGTGCCAGCAGTTACGGGGACAGGGGTGCCTACGAGCAGTACTTC. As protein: CASSYGDRGAYEQYF.

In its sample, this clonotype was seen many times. CDR3 amino acids: CSARDRQARANYEQYF. The CDR3 DNA reads as TGCAGTGCTAGAGATCGCCAGGCCAGGGCGAACTACGAGCAGTACTTC. The genes are TRBV20-1 and TRBJ2-7; D is perhaps TRBD1 (5 bases). This CDR3 has 16 residues. V was shortened by 0 bases and J by 3 bases, with 18 bases between the two germline ends. Germline V CDR1 and CDR2: DFQATT, SNEGSKA (reference sequence).

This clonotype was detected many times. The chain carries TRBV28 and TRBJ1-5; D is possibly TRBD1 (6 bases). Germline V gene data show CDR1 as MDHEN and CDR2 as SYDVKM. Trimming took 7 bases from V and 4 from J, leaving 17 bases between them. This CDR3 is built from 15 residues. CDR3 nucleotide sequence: TGTGCCAGCAACGACCCGCCAGGGGAAAATCAGCCCCAGCATTTT. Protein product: CASNDPPGENQPQHF.

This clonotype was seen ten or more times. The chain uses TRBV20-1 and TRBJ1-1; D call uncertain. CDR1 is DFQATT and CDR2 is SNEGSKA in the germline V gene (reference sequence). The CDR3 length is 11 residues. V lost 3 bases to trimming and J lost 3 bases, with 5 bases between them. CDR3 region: CSARDDTEAFF. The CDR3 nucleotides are TGCAGTGCTAGGGATGACACTGAAGCTTTCTTT.

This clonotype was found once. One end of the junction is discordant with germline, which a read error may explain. The CDR3 nucleotides are TGTGCCACCAGTATAGGGACAGGGGAAAAACTGTTTTTT. This translates into CATSIGTGEKLFF. This chain joins TRBV10-3 and TRBJ1-4, with 9 positions matching TRBD1. This CDR3 spans 13 amino acids. Germline-derived CDR1 and CDR2 are ENHRY and SYGVKD.

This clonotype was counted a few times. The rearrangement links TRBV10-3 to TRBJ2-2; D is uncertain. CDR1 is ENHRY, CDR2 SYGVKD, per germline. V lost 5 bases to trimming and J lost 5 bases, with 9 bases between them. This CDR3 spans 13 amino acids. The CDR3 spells CAISLGLTGELFF. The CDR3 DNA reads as TGTGCCATCAGTCTAGGCCTGACCGGGGAGCTGTTTTTT.

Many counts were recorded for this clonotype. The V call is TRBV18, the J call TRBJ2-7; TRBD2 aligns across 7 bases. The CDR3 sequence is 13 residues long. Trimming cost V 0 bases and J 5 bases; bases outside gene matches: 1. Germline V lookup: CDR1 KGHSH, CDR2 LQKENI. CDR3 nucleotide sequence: TGTGCCAGCTCACCACCGGGAGGGAACGAGCAGTACTTC. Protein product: CASSPPGGNEQYF.

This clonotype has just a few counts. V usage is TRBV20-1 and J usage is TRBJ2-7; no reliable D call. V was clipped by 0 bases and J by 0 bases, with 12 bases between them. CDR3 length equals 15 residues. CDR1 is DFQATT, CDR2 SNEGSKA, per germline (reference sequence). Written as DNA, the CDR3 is TGCAGTGCTAGAGATCCCCTACTAAGCTCCTACGAGCAGTACTTC. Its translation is CSARDPLLSSYEQYF.

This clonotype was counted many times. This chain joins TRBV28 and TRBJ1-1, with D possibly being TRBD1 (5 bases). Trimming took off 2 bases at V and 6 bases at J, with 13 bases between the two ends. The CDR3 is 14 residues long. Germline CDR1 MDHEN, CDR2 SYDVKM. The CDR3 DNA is TGTGCCAGCAGTTTACTGACGGGGCGCGCTGAAGCTTTCTTT. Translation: CASSLLTGRAEAFF.

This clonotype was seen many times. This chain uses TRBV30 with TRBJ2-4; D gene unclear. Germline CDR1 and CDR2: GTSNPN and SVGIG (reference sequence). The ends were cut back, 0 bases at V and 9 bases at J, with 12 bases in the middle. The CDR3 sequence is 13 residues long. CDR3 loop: CAWSVGPKVIQYF. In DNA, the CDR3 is TGTGCCTGGAGTGTCGGACCTAAGGTCATTCAGTACTTC.

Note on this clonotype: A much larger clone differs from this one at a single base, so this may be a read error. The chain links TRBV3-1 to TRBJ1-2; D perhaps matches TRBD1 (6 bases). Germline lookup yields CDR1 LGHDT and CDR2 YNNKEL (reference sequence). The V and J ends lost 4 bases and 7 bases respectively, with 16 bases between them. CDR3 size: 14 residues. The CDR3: CASSLRTTGAGYTF. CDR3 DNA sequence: TGTGCCAGCAGCCTCCGGACGACAGGAGCTGGCTACACCTTC.

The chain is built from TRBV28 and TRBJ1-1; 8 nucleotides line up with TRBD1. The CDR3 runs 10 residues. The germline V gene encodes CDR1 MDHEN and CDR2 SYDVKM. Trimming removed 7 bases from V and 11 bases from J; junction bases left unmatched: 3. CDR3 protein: CASMDRAAFF. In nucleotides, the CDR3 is TGTGCCAGCATGGACAGGGCGGCTTTCTTT.

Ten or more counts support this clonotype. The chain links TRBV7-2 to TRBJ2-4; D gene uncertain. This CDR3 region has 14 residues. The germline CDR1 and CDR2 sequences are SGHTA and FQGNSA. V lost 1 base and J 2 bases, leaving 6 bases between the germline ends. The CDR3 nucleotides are TGTGCCAGCAGCTTAGGTGGGACCAAAAACATTCAGTACTTC. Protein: CASSLGGTKNIQYF.

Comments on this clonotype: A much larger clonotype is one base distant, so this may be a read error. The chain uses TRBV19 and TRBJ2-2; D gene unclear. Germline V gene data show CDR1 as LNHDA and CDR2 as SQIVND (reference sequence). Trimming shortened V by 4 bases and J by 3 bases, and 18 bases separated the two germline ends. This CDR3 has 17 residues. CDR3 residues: CASSNNCRLLDTGELFF. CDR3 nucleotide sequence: TGTGCCAGTAGTAACAACTGTAGACTCTTAGACACCGGGGAGCTGTTTTTT.

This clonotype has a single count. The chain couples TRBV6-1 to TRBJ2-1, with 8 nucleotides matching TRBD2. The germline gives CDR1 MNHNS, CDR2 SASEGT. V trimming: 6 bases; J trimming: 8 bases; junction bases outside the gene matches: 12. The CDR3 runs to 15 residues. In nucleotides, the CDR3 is TGTGCCAGCAGCCCCCGACGGGGGGGGTTCCATGAGCAGTTCTTC. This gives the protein CASSPRRGGFHEQFF.

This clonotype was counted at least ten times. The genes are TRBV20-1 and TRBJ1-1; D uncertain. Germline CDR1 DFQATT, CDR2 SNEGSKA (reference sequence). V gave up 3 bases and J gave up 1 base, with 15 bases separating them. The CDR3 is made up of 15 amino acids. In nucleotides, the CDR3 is TGCAGTGCTAGCGGCCCTAACCGGGGGAACACTGAAGCTTTCTTT. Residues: CSASGPNRGNTEAFF.

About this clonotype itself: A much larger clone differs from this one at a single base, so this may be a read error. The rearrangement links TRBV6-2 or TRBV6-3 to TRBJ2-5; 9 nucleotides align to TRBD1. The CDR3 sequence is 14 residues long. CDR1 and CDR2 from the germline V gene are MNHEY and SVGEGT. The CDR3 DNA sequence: TGTGCCAGCACCGGACAGGGGAGGTGGGAGACCCGGTACTTC. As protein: CASTGQGRWETRYF.

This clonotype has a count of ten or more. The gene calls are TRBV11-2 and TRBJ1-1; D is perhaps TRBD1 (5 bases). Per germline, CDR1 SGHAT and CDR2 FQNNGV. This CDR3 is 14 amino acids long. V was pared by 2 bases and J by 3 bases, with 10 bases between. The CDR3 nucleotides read TGTGCCAGCAGCTTACGGCAGGGATACACTGAAGCTTTCTTT. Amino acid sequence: CASSLRQGYTEAFF. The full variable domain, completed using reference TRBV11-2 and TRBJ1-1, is EAGVAQSPRYKIIEKRQSVAFWCNPISGHATLYWYQQILGQGPKLLIQFQNNGVVDDSQLPKDRFSAERLKGVDSTLKIQPAKLEDSAVYLCASSLRQGYTEAFFGQGTRLTVV.

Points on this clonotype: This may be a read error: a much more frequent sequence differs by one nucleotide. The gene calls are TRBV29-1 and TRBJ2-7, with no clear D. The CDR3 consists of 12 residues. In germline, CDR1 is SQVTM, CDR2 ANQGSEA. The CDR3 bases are TGCAGCGTATCCGTGAGCTCCTACGAGCAGCACTTC. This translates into CSVSVSSYEQHF.

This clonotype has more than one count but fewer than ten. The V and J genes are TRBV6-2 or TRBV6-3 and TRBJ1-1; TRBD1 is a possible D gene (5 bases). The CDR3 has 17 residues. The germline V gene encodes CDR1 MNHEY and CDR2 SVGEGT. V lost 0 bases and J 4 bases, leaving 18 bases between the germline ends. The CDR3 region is CASSYSSAAGGSTEAFF. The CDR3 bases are TGTGCCAGCAGTTACTCGAGCGCGGCGGGGGGGAGCACTGAAGCTTTCTTT.

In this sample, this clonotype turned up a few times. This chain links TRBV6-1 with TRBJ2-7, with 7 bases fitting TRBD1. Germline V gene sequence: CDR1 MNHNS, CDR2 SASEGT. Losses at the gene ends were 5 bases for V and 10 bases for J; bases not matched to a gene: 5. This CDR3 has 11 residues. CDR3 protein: CASSRGQEQYF. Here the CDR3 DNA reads TGTGCCAGCAGTCGAGGACAGGAACAGTACTTC.

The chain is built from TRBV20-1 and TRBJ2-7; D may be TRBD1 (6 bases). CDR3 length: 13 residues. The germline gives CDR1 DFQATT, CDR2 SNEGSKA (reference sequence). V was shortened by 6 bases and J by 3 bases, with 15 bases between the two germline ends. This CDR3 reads CSARRDTNYEQYF. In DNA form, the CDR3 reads TGCAGTGCCCGACGGGACACTAACTACGAGCAGTACTTC.